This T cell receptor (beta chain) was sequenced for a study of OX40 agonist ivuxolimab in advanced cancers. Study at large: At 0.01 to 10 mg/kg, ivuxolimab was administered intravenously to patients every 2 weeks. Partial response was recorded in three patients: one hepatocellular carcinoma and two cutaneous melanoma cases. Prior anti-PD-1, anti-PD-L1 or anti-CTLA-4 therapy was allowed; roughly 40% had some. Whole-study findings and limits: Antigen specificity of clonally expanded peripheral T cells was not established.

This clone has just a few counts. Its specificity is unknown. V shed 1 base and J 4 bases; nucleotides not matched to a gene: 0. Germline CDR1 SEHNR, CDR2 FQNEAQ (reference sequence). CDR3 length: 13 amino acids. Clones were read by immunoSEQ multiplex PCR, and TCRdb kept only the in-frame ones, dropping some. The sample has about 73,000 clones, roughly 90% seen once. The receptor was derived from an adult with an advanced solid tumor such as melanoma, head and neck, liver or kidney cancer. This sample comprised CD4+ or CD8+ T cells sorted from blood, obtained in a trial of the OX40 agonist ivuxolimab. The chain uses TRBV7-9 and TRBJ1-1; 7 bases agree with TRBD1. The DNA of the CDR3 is TGTGCCAGCAGCTTAGGGACAGGCACTGAAGCTTTCTTT. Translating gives CASSLGTGTEAFF. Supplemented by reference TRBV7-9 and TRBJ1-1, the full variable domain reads DTGVSQNPRHKITKRGQNVTFRCDPISEHNRLYWYRQTLGQGPEFLTYFQNEAQLEKSRLLSDRFSAERPKGSFSTLEIQRTEQGDSAMYLCASSLGTGTEAFFGQGTRLTVV.